The 25 T cell receptor beta chains below all came from one sample that was sequenced in a study of cytomegalovirus exposure and HLA in healthy donors. The PCR had 60 Vbeta and 13 Jbeta primers. Data came from immunoSEQ multiplex PCR; TCRdb stores just in-frame clones and leaves some out. This sample yields over 100,000 clones, of which 77% are seen a single time; around a tenth belongs to the top ten. The sample taken for sequencing was PBMCs. All receptors come from a male donor in good health and CMV-seropositive.

This clone was found once. The chain carries TRBV7-8 and TRBJ1-5; 7 bases align to TRBD1. The CDR3 spans 16 residues. J gave up 4 bases and V 4 bases, and 10 bases lay outside the gene matches. Germline CDR1 reads SGHVS; CDR2 reads FQNEAQ. CDR3 sequence: CASSYQPQGSNQPQHF. CDR3 sequence (DNA): TGTGCCAGCAGCTACCAGCCACAGGGGTCAAATCAGCCCCAGCATTTT.

Concerning this clone itself: This sample also contains other DNA sequences that code for the same CDR3. CDR3 nucleotides: TGCGCCAGCAGCTTGGGGGACAGCAACACTGAAGCTTTCTTT. Translation: CASSLGDSNTEAFF. The J gene is TRBJ1-1, the V gene TRBV5-1; 7 bases are a match to TRBD1. The CDR3 length is 14 residues. The J segment lost 2 bases and the V segment lost 0 bases, leaving 1 base of the junction unmatched. In germline, CDR1 is SGHRS, CDR2 YFSETQ.

This clone is a singleton in its sample. Other nucleotide sequences in the sample specify the same CDR3. The rearrangement links TRBV15 to TRBJ2-7; 10 bases agree with TRBD1. This CDR3 is built from 15 residues. CDR1 and CDR2 (germline): LNHNV, YYDKDF (reference sequence). V lost 4 bases and J lost 2; bases outside the gene matches: 5. CDR3 sequence (DNA): TGTGCCACCAGCAAGCGGGACAGGGGACCCTACGAGCAGTACTTC. It encodes CATSKRDRGPYEQYF.

This clone appeared a few times. The rearrangement links TRBV27 to TRBJ2-3; 8 bases match TRBD2. The J segment lost 5 bases and the V segment lost 3 bases, leaving 4 bases of the junction unmatched. The CDR3 has 14 residues. Germline CDR1 and CDR2: MNHEY and SMNVEV (reference sequence). The CDR3, as DNA: TGTGCCAGCAGTTTTGGGCTAGCGGGAGATACGCAGTATTTT. It codes for CASSFGLAGDTQYF.

The chain couples TRBV11-2 to TRBJ2-3; 11 bases align to TRBD2. The V and J ends lost 5 bases and 6 bases, in that order; junction bases with no gene match: 19. The germline V gene encodes CDR1 SGHAT and CDR2 FQNNGV. The CDR3 has 19 residues. The CDR3 DNA sequence: TGTGCCAGCAGCCCCCTCAACTCGGGCTTAGCGGGAGGGCCTGATACGCAGTATTTT. It specifies CASSPLNSGLAGGPDTQYF.

A few counts support this clone. The chain combines TRBV28 with TRBJ1-5; D uncertain. V was shortened by 5 bases and J by 3 bases, with 11 bases between the two germline ends. The CDR3 runs 14 residues. Germline V CDR1 and CDR2: MDHEN, SYDVKM. CDR3 in DNA: TGTGCCAGCAGTGTTGCAGGACTCAATCAGCCCCAGCATTTT. Protein sequence: CASSVAGLNQPQHF. The whole variable domain, remainder taken from reference TRBV28 and TRBJ1-5, is DVKVTQSSRYLVKRTGEKVFLECVQDMDHENMFWYRQDPGLGLRLIYFSYDVKMKEKGDIPEGYSVSREKKERFSLILESASTNQTSMYLCASSVAGLNQPQHFGDGTRLSIL.

The chain couples TRBV7-9 to TRBJ1-1, with 7 bases fitting TRBD1. V gave up 7 bases and J gave up 5 bases; unmatched junction bases: 16. The CDR3 extends over 16 amino acids. Germline V gene lookup returns CDR1 SEHNR and CDR2 FQNEAQ (reference sequence). CDR3 in amino acids: CASTPSLGGGRTEAFF. CDR3 DNA: TGTGCCAGCACCCCCAGTTTAGGGGGCGGAAGAACTGAAGCTTTCTTT.

The gene calls are TRBV28 and TRBJ1-1; D may be TRBD1 (5 bases). Trimming took off 7 bases at V and 0 bases at J, with 15 bases between the two ends. The CDR3 is 15 amino acids. Germline V CDR1 and CDR2: MDHEN, SYDVKM. The CDR3 protein is CASTLRGDLNTEAFF. In DNA, the CDR3 is TGTGCCAGCACTCTACGGGGGGATTTGAACACTGAAGCTTTCTTT.

This clone has more than one count but fewer than ten. V gene TRBV5-5 combines with J gene TRBJ2-2; D perhaps matches TRBD1 (6 bases). The CDR3 loop spans 14 amino acids. The germline V gene has CDR1 SGHKS and CDR2 YYEKEE (reference sequence). V lost 1 base and J lost 5, with 9 bases in between. The CDR3 loop reads CASSLTGWTGELFF. The CDR3 DNA follows: TGTGCCAGCAGCTTGACAGGGTGGACCGGGGAGCTGTTTTTT.

The chain joins TRBV6-1 to TRBJ2-4, with D possibly matching TRBD1 (5 bases). The CDR3 spans 13 residues. Germline V CDR1 and CDR2: MNHNS, SASEGT. Trimming took off 6 bases at V and 2 bases at J, with 8 bases between the two ends. The CDR3: CASRGESKNIQYF. The CDR3 DNA follows: TGTGCCAGCAGAGGGGAATCCAAAAACATTCAGTACTTC.

The rearrangement uses TRBV7-9 and TRBJ2-5, with TRBD1 matching over 11 bases. Germline V gene lookup returns CDR1 SEHNR and CDR2 FQNEAQ (reference sequence). The CDR3 is 14 residues long. The trim removed 5 bases at V and 5 bases at J, leaving 4 bases unmatched. The CDR3 protein is CASSPDRGRETQYF. The CDR3, as DNA: TGTGCCAGCAGCCCGGACAGGGGGCGGGAGACCCAGTACTTC. Together with reference TRBV7-9 and TRBJ2-5, the CDR3 gives the full variable domain: DTGVSQNPRHKITKRGQNVTFRCDPISEHNRLYWYRQTLGQGPEFLTYFQNEAQLEKSRLLSDRFSAERPKGSFSTLEIQRTEQGDSAMYLCASSPDRGRETQYFGPGTRLLVL.

This chain connects TRBV7-9 to TRBJ2-3; 9 positions agree with TRBD2. In germline, CDR1 is SEHNR, CDR2 FQNEAQ (reference sequence). The junction had 11 bases not matched to a gene; V was cut back by 2 bases and J by 8 bases. CDR3 length equals 16 residues. CDR3 sequence reads: CASSLSGGRASGTQYF. The CDR3, as DNA: TGTGCCAGCAGCTTATCTGGCGGGAGGGCGTCAGGTACGCAGTATTTT.

The chain couples TRBV10-2 to TRBJ2-5, with TRBD2 as a possible D gene (5 bases). The CDR3 consists of 16 residues. Germline loops: CDR1 WSHSY, CDR2 SAAADI. Trimming pared 3 bases from V and 5 bases from J, leaving 19 bases between. DNA for the CDR3: TGCGCCAGCAGTGACGGGGTGCTGGACGGCGGGGAGACCCAGTACTTC. Protein: CASSDGVLDGGETQYF.

The CDR3 nucleotides read TGTGCCAGCAGTTTAGGGACAGGGGCGCGCAATCAGCCCCAGCATTTT. Translated, it gives CASSLGTGARNQPQHF. The gene calls are TRBV28 and TRBJ1-5; 10 nucleotides match TRBD1. This CDR3 region has 16 residues. Germline CDR1 and CDR2: MDHEN and SYDVKM. V trimming: 2 bases; J trimming: 2 bases; junction bases outside the gene matches: 3.

This clone was counted between two and nine times. The chain recombines TRBV19 with TRBJ2-1, with a tentative D call TRBD1 (8 bases). This CDR3 spans 14 amino acids. V shed 10 bases and J shed 3 bases, with 16 bases lying between them. Germline CDR1 reads LNHDA; CDR2 reads SQIVND (reference sequence). The CDR3 bases are TGTGCCACGGGGGGACAGGCTCGCTACAATGAGCAGTTCTTC. It specifies CATGGQARYNEQFF.

This clone was detected only a few times. The rearrangement joins TRBV19 to TRBJ2-1, with D unclear. The germline CDR1 and CDR2 sequences are LNHDA and SQIVND (reference sequence). V was clipped by 3 bases and J by 7 bases, with 19 bases between them. This CDR3 region has 16 residues. The CDR3: CASSMGLHANKNEQFF. CDR3 bases: TGTGCCAGTAGTATGGGCCTCCATGCCAACAAAAATGAGCAGTTCTTC.

V usage is TRBV27 and J usage is TRBJ2-5, with TRBD2 matching over 10 bases. Matching the DNA end better, TRBJ2-7 makes the J call doubtful. The germline gives CDR1 MNHEY, CDR2 SMNVEV (reference sequence). The CDR3 loop spans 14 amino acids. For the CDR3, the DNA is TGTGCCAGCAGTCTAGCGGGAGAAATCAACGAGCAGTACTTC. Amino acid sequence: CASSLAGEINEQYF.

This clone was recorded once. V gene TRBV7-3 combines with J gene TRBJ2-1; 12 bases map to TRBD2. The CDR3 extends over 15 amino acids. The V segment lost 6 bases and the J segment 7 bases; nucleotides outside the gene matches: 7. In germline, CDR1 is SGHTA, CDR2 FQGTGA. This CDR3 is CASSLTSGSRNEQFF. CDR3 DNA sequence: TGTGCCAGCAGTCTGACTAGCGGGAGTAGGAATGAGCAGTTCTTC.

Only one count was recorded for this clone. The chain uses TRBV5-1 and TRBJ2-2, with TRBD1 identical over 8 bases. This CDR3 is built from 16 residues. J gave up 1 base and V 2 bases, and 4 bases lay outside the gene matches. CDR1 is SGHRS, CDR2 YFSETQ, per germline. The CDR3 DNA sequence: TGCGCCAGCAGCTTACCTGGGACAGGGAACACCGGGGAGCTGTTTTTT. Translated, it gives CASSLPGTGNTGELFF.

J is TRBJ1-1 and V is TRBV4-1; no definite D call. This CDR3 contains 13 residues. The germline V gene encodes CDR1 MGHRA and CDR2 YSYEKL. The V and J ends lost 0 bases and 4 bases respectively, with 6 bases between them. Written as DNA, the CDR3 is TGCGCCAGCAGCCAAGATATGAGCACTGAAGCTTTCTTT. Encoded protein: CASSQDMSTEAFF.

The J gene is TRBJ2-5, the V gene TRBV30; TRBD1 aligns across 8 bases. V shed 6 bases and J 0 bases; nucleotides not matched to a gene: 6. CDR3 length equals 14 residues. In germline, CDR1 is GTSNPN, CDR2 SVGIG (reference sequence). The CDR3 coding sequence is TGTGCCTGCCGGACAGGGACGTACCAAGAGACCCAGTACTTC. It translates to CACRTGTYQETQYF. Combining the CDR3 with reference TRBV30 and TRBJ2-5 gives the whole variable domain SQTIHQWPATLVQPVGSPLSLECTVEGTSNPNLYWYRQAAGRGLQLLFYSVGIGQISSEVPQNLSASRPQDRQFILSSKKLLLSDSGFYLCACRTGTYQETQYFGPGTRLLVL.

CDR3 sequence: CAWRSAGTGQAFF. The DNA of the CDR3 is TGTGCCTGGAGATCTGCCGGGACAGGGCAAGCTTTCTTT. The chain couples TRBV30 to TRBJ1-1; 9 bases line up with TRBD1. The V and J ends lost 3 bases and 9 bases, in that order; junction bases with no gene match: 8. CDR1 and CDR2 from the germline V gene are GTSNPN and SVGIG (reference sequence). The CDR3 covers 13 residues.

V gene TRBV11-2 combines with J gene TRBJ2-7, with 7 nucleotides matching TRBD2. Germline lookup yields CDR1 SGHAT and CDR2 FQNNGV. The CDR3 runs to 15 residues. Unmatched junction bases numbered 10, after V lost 3 bases and J lost 5 bases. CDR3 in amino acids: CASSLKRREYDEQYF. CDR3 nucleotide sequence: TGTGCCAGCAGCTTGAAACGGCGGGAGTACGACGAGCAGTACTTC.

The chain is built from TRBV11-2 and TRBJ2-5, with D perhaps TRBD2 (6 bases). The DNA end is a closer match to TRBJ2-7, so the J assignment may be wrong. The length of the CDR3 is 14 residues. CDR1 is SGHAT, CDR2 FQNNGV, per germline. The CDR3 DNA follows: TGTGCCAGCAGCTTAGTCGGGAGTCCCGGCGAGCAGTACTTC. Translating it yields CASSLVGSPGEQYF.

V usage is TRBV7-3 and J usage is TRBJ1-1; D call uncertain. The CDR3 is 13 amino acids. With 2 bases removed from V and 8 bases from J, the gap between germline ends came to 12 bases. Germline CDR1 SGHTA, CDR2 FQGTGA. CDR3 in DNA: TGTGCCAGCAGCTTAGAAGGGAGAGGCGAAGCTTTCTTT. Protein sequence: CASSLEGRGEAFF. The full variable domain, with the rest looked up from reference TRBV7-3 and TRBJ1-1, is GAGVSQTPSNKVTEKGKYVELRCDPISGHTALYWYRQSLGQGPEFLIYFQGTGAADDSGLPNDRFFAVRPEGSVSTLKIQRTERGDSAVYLCASSLEGRGEAFFGQGTRLTVV.